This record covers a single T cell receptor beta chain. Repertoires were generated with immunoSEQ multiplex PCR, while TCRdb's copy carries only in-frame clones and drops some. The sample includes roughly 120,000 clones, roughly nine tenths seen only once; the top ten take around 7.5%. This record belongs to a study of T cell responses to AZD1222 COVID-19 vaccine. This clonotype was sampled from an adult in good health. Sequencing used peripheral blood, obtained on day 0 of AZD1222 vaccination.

This chain's CDR3 is CASSLVSSGKFF. In nucleotides, the CDR3 is TGTGCCAGCAGCTTAGTATCTAGCGGGAAGTTCTTC. The V call is TRBV7-9, the J call TRBJ2-1; TRBD2 agrees at 9 bases. This CDR3 region has 12 residues. The J segment lost 14 bases and the V segment lost 1 base, leaving 3 bases of the junction unmatched. The germline CDR1 and CDR2 sequences are SEHNR and FQNEAQ (reference sequence).